This T cell receptor (beta chain) was retrieved from a study of lymphopenia after photon versus proton radiotherapy. TCRdb's table, derived via immunoSEQ multiplex PCR, lists solely in-frame clones and lacks some. The sample holds around 59,000 clones; about four fifths are singletons and the top ten take around 2%. Only one count was recorded for this clone. No antigen is known for it. Study observations and caveats: Proton therapy kept repertoires fairly stable, unlike photons, which gained effector/memory cells.

The germline V gene encodes CDR1 LGHNA and CDR2 YNFKEQ. The CDR3 is made up of 14 amino acids. The V gene lost 1 base and the J gene lost 2 bases, with 8 bases spanning the gap. This TCR was recovered from a man aged 60-69 years with pancreatic cancer. Sequenced here: peripheral blood, sampled from a patient treated with proton-based radiotherapy. The rearrangement uses TRBV4-2 and TRBJ2-5; the D is unclear. DNA for the CDR3: TGTGCCAGCAGCCAAGGGGAACAGCAAGAGACCCAGTACTTC. Its protein is CASSQGEQQETQYF.